This section outlines one TCR beta chain sequence together with its context. Trimming pared 0 bases from V and 6 bases from J, leaving 13 bases between. CDR3 length: 15 amino acids. The V gene's germline CDR1 is SGHNT and CDR2 YENEEA. This sample was taken from a study of OX40 agonist ivuxolimab in advanced cancers. Profiled with immunoSEQ multiplex PCR; TCRdb holds only in-frame clones, not every one. The sample holds 35,000 to 40,000 clones, roughly nine tenths seen once. This sequence was found in an adult with an advanced solid tumor such as melanoma, head and neck, liver or kidney cancer. Sequencing was performed on CD4+ or CD8+ T cells sorted from blood, taken in a trial of the OX40 agonist ivuxolimab. V gene TRBV11-3 combines with J gene TRBJ2-3; the D is unclear. The CDR3 loop is CASSLEGGIRDTQYF. The CDR3 region has the DNA TGTGCCAGCAGCTTAGAGGGTGGGATCCGGGATACGCAGTATTTT.